The T cell receptor beta chain under discussion was sequenced for a study of CD8+ T cells in alopecia areata. Germline values: CDR1 GTSNPN, CDR2 SVGIG (reference sequence). The CDR3 extends over 15 amino acids. Trimming removed 0 bases from V and 1 base from J, with 12 bases in between. Concerning this clone: What it binds is not known.

General observations from the study: Resident alphabeta T-cell populations of normal skin are likewise subject to sequencing in scalp samples.

Documented treatment: oral pan-JAK inhibitor, 5-10 mg twice daily. Sequencing templates came from extracted RNA that was reverse transcribed into cDNA. Assay used: immunoSEQ multiplex PCR; TCRdb lists only in-frame clones, some missing. The sample has approximately 200,000 clones, roughly two fifths seen once. The TCR originated in a human donor with alopecia areata. The chain has TRBV30 and TRBJ2-5; no firm D call. Sequencing was performed on CD4+ T cells sorted from blood, taken at approximately week 36, from a patient treated with tofacitinib. The CDR3 protein is CAWSVPQPLQETQYF. The CDR3 DNA reads as TGTGCCTGGAGTGTACCGCAGCCCCTCCAAGAGACCCAGTACTTC.